The 6 T cell receptor beta chains presented below share a single source sample, sequenced in a study of type 1 regulatory T cells. Their antigen targets remain unknown. TCRdb re-called the reads through MiXCR, storing one row per CDR3 protein. The profile shows some 60,000 distinct CDR3 sequences, roughly two thirds of them singletons. The sequenced material came from cultured non-Tr1 T cells, either the whole culture or a sorted T cell fraction (not recorded which). The receptors here all came from a human donor in good health.

V usage is TRBV27 and J usage is TRBJ1-2; tentatively, D is TRBD1 (6 bases). CDR3 length: 17 amino acids. The germline V gene has CDR1 MNHEY and CDR2 SMNVEV (reference sequence). V lost 5 bases and J 4 bases, leaving 23 bases between the germline ends. CDR3 in DNA: TGTGCCAGCAGTCCCCAACCTCGGGACACCTACTTCTATGGCTACACCTTC. Its protein product is CASSPQPRDTYFYGYTF.

The chain couples TRBV11-1 to TRBJ2-1; 7 bases match TRBD2. The CDR3 is 13 amino acids. Trimming at V came to 7 bases and at J to 5 bases, leaving 5 bases not matched to a gene. CDR1 and CDR2 (germline): SGHAT, FQDESV (reference sequence). The CDR3, as DNA: TGTGCCAGCAAGACTAGCAGGAACAATGAGCAGTTCTTC. Amino acids: CASKTSRNNEQFF.

The rearrangement uses TRBV20-1 and TRBJ2-2; TRBD1 is a possible D gene (5 bases). The CDR3 runs to 16 residues. Deletions cut 4 bases from V and 2 bases from J, with 17 bases between. Germline V gene data show CDR1 as DFQATT and CDR2 as SNEGSKA (reference sequence). In DNA form, the CDR3 reads TGCAGTGCTAAGGGGTGGTATGGCGTAAACACCGGGGAGCTGTTTTTT. This gives the protein CSAKGWYGVNTGELFF.

This clonotype was observed a handful of times. This chain links TRBV6-2 or TRBV6-3 with TRBJ2-1; 9 positions match TRBD2. Germline CDR1 reads MNHEY; CDR2 reads SVGEGT. With V trimmed by 2 bases and J by 12 bases, 8 bases remained unmatched. The CDR3 totals 14 residues. CDR3 bases: TGTGCCAGCAGTTACCCAGCGGGAGGTCCGAGGCAGTTCTTC. This encodes CASSYPAGGPRQFF.

The J gene is TRBJ2-1, the V gene TRBV24-1; TRBD1 or TRBD2 may be the D gene (5 bases each). The V gene lost 5 bases and the J gene lost 7 bases, with 14 bases spanning the gap. The CDR3 spans 14 residues. Germline V gives CDR1 KGHDR, CDR2 SFDVKD. The CDR3 DNA sequence: TGTGCCACCAGTGCCCCGGGGCCTAGGAATGAGCAGTTCTTC. Translated: CATSAPGPRNEQFF.

The chain links TRBV6-2 or TRBV6-3 to TRBJ2-1; 7 nucleotides line up with TRBD1. V lost 6 bases to trimming and J lost 8 bases; unmatched junction nucleotides: 16. Germline V gene sequence: CDR1 MNHEY, CDR2 SVGEGT. The CDR3 covers 16 residues. CDR3 residues: CASSHRQGRGSDEQFF. The CDR3 DNA sequence: TGTGCCAGCAGCCATAGACAGGGCAGAGGTAGCGATGAGCAGTTCTTC.